This entry lists 13 T cell receptor beta chains sequenced from one sample in a study of blood T cell repertoires in COVID-19. The assay was immunoSEQ multiplex PCR, and TCRdb's table has in-frame clones only and misses some. The profile shows some 80,000 clones, roughly 86% of them singletons. The sequencing input was peripheral blood. The receptors originated from an elderly man with active or convalescent COVID-19.

The chain carries TRBV25-1 and TRBJ1-4; 7 nucleotides line up with TRBD1. The germline CDR1 and CDR2 sequences are MGHDK and SYGVNS. The CDR3 has 13 amino acids. With V trimmed by 8 bases and J by 10 bases, 10 bases remained unmatched. The CDR3 sequence: CASVDRRVGKLFF. As DNA, the CDR3 is TGTGCCAGCGTGGACAGGCGAGTTGGAAAACTGTTTTTT. Complete variable domain (other parts from reference TRBV25-1 and TRBJ1-4): EADIYQTPRYLVIGTGKKITLECSQTMGHDKMYWYQQDPGMELHLIHYSYGVNSTEKGDLSSESTVSRIRTEHFPLTLESARPSHTSQYLCASVDRRVGKLFFGSGTQLSVL.

The rearrangement joins TRBV6-6 to TRBJ2-1; 16 bases are shared with TRBD2. V was pared by 5 bases and J by 8 bases, with 21 bases of the junction left unmatched. The length of the CDR3 is 21 residues. Germline V lookup: CDR1 MNHNY, CDR2 SVGAGI (reference sequence). The CDR3 DNA reads as TGTGCCAGCAGTCGCCGCCGATCCGGGACTAGCGGGAGGGCCAAGGGTTATGAGCAGTTCTTC. Translated: CASSRRRSGTSGRAKGYEQFF.

J is TRBJ1-5 and V is TRBV4-1, with 9 nucleotides matching TRBD1. Germline values: CDR1 MGHRA, CDR2 YSYEKL. Trimming took 1 base from V and 7 from J; bases not matched to a gene: 5. The CDR3 sequence is 15 residues long. CDR3 region: CASSQGWDREQPQHF. In DNA, the CDR3 is TGCGCCAGCAGCCAAGGGTGGGACAGGGAGCAGCCCCAGCATTTT.

The gene calls are TRBV18 and TRBJ1-6, with 7 bases lining up with TRBD1. The CDR3 is 18 amino acids. V was pared by 4 bases and J by 0 bases, with 9 bases of the junction left unmatched. Germline V lookup: CDR1 KGHSH, CDR2 LQKENI. The CDR3 DNA sequence: TGTGCCAGCTCACGACAAACAGGGGCGAGCTCCTATAATTCACCCCTCCACTTT. This codes for CASSRQTGASSYNSPLHF.

This sequence joins TRBV14 and TRBJ2-1; 16 nucleotides align to TRBD2. The germline V gene encodes CDR1 SGHDN and CDR2 FVKESK. The CDR3 has 16 residues. Trimming removed 5 bases from V and 12 bases from J; junction bases left unmatched: 10. CDR3 sequence reads: CASSSRLGLAGGGQFF. In DNA, the CDR3 is TGTGCCAGCAGCTCCCGTTTGGGACTAGCGGGAGGGGGGCAGTTCTTC.

The rearrangement links TRBV28 to TRBJ2-7, with 9 bases matching TRBD1. Losses at the gene ends were 7 bases for V and 4 bases for J; bases not matched to a gene: 11. This CDR3 comprises 15 residues. The germline gives CDR1 MDHEN, CDR2 SYDVKM. CDR3 coding DNA: TGTGCCAGCAACGCACCGGGACAGGGTTCTTACGAGCAGTACGTC. This gives the protein CASNAPGQGSYEQYV.

This clone has a single count. This chain uses TRBV2 with TRBJ2-1, with 10 bases matching TRBD2. The CDR3 totals 13 residues. Germline V CDR1 and CDR2: SNHLY, FYNNEI. V shed 7 bases, J shed 5 bases, and the junction held 2 bases outside the gene matches. This chain's CDR3 is CASKTSGNNEQFF. CDR3 coding DNA: TGTGCCAGCAAAACTAGCGGGAACAATGAGCAGTTCTTC.

The chain carries TRBV30 and TRBJ1-6; 10 positions match TRBD1. The CDR3 runs to 16 residues. After removal of 3 bases from V and 7 bases from J, the junction contained 9 bases not matched to a gene. Germline values: CDR1 GTSNPN, CDR2 SVGIG (reference sequence). CDR3 in amino acids: CAWRAPGQGLNSPLHF. CDR3 coding DNA: TGTGCCTGGAGGGCACCGGGACAGGGGCTGAATTCACCCCTCCACTTT.

The chain couples TRBV6-5 to TRBJ1-2; 9 bases fit TRBD1. The CDR3 has 14 residues. After removal of 5 bases from V and 2 bases from J, the junction contained 3 bases not matched to a gene. Germline V gene data show CDR1 as MNHEY and CDR2 as SVGAGI. The CDR3 DNA reads as TGTGCCAGCAGTCGGGGGACAGGGAACTATGGCTACACCTTC. This encodes CASSRGTGNYGYTF.

J is TRBJ2-2 and V is TRBV7-2; TRBD2 aligns across 12 bases. From germline, CDR1 is SGHTA and CDR2 FQGNSA. With V trimmed by 6 bases and J by 4 bases, 15 bases remained unmatched. This CDR3 spans 19 amino acids. This chain's CDR3 is CASSLGGGLAGVSTGELFF. The CDR3 nucleotides read TGTGCCAGCAGTCTTGGGGGGGGACTAGCGGGTGTGAGCACCGGGGAGCTGTTTTTT. Filled out from reference TRBV7-2 and TRBJ2-2, the complete variable domain reads GAGVSQSPSNKVTEKGKDVELRCDPISGHTALYWYRQSLGQGLEFLIYFQGNSAPDKSGLPSDRFSAERTGGSVSTLTIQRTQQEDSAVYLCASSLGGGLAGVSTGELFFGEGSRLTVL.

This clone was observed a few times. V is TRBV19 and J is TRBJ1-2, with D maybe TRBD1 (6 bases). The V gene lost 6 bases and the J gene lost 4 bases, with 15 bases spanning the gap. From germline, CDR1 is LNHDA and CDR2 SQIVND (reference sequence). CDR3 length: 14 amino acids. CDR3 coding DNA: TGTGCCAGTAGACCCTCCGGGACACCCTATGGCTACACCTTC. Translation gives CASRPSGTPYGYTF.

The CDR3 loop reads CASRLSTVTLDIQYF. DNA of the CDR3: TGTGCCAGCAGGCTTTCGACAGTCACTTTAGACATTCAGTACTTC. V and J are TRBV11-2 and TRBJ2-4; D perhaps matches TRBD1 (5 bases). The length of the CDR3 is 15 residues. CDR1 SGHAT and CDR2 FQNNGV come from the germline V gene. V was pared by 6 bases and J by 8 bases, with 20 bases between. The variable domain in full, completed from reference TRBV11-2 and TRBJ2-4, reads EAGVAQSPRYKIIEKRQSVAFWCNPISGHATLYWYQQILGQGPKLLIQFQNNGVVDDSQLPKDRFSAERLKGVDSTLKIQPAKLEDSAVYLCASRLSTVTLDIQYFGAGTRLSVL.

The V call is TRBV5-1, the J call TRBJ2-1, with TRBD1 matching 12 bases. CDR1 and CDR2 from the germline V gene are SGHRS and YFSETQ. This CDR3 has 17 residues. The V and J ends lost 4 bases and 7 bases, in that order; junction bases with no gene match: 12. CDR3 in amino acids: CASSKSRDRGQRNEQFF. CDR3 DNA: TGCGCCAGCAGCAAATCCCGGGACAGGGGGCAACGTAATGAGCAGTTCTTC.